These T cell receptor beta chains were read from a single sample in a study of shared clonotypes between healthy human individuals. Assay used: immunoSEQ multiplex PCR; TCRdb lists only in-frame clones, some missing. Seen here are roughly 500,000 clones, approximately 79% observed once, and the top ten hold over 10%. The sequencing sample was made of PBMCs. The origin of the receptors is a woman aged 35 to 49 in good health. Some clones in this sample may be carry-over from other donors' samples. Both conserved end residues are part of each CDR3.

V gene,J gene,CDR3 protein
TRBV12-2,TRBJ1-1,CASRSTRGCF
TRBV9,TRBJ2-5,CASSAGTVLQETQYF
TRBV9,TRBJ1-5,CASSVAPGGQPQHF
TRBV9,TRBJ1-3,CASSELIGNTIYF
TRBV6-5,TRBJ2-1,CASSYNRASGQFF
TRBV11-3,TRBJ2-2,CASSQGPNTGELFF
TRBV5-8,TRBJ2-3,CASSLGGSPSTDTQYF
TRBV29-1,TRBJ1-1,CSVDVQGTTEAFF
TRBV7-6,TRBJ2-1,CASSLGREGGNNEQFF
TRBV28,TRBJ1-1,CASSLPRDRNTEAFF
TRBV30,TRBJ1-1,CAWSVLGTEAFF
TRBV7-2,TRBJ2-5,CASSLVAGGETQYF
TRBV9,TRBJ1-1,CASSVLEGSEAFF
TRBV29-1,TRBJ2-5,CSVGPMETQYF
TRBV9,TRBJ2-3,CASSPGGGSGSPTDTQYF
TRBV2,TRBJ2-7,CASSEAGGSQQYF
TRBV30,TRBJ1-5,CAWNQQGDQPQHF
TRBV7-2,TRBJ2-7,CASSFVQGATYEQYF
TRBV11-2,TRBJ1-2,CASTPTGVGRGYTF
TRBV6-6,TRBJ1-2,CASVRGGGPYTF
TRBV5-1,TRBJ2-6,CASSLDGSGANVLTF
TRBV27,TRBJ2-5,CASSLEGPILGQETQYF
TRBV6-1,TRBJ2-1,CATGTSEYNEQFF
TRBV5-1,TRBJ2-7,CASSGAYTYEQYF
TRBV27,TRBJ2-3,CASSRGQWGTDTQYF
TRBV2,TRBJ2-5,CASSTDRFQETQYF
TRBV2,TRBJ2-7,CAITRPREGPSYEQYF
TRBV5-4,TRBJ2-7,CASSPRPGDSGEQYF
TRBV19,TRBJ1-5,CASSEHAPQPQHF
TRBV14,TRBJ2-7,CASSQGLTYEQYF
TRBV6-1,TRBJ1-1,CASLLGVTEAFF
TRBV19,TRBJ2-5,CASNLGGLQETQYF
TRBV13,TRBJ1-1,CASSLEQGPEAFF
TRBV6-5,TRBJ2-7,CASSYSPGLAGEQYF
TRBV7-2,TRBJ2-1,CASSPQVYSYNEQFF
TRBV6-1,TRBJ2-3,CASSEDREADTQYF
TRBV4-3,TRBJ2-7,CASSQSRGYYEQYF
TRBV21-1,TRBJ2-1,CASSKVCGGRASNEQFF
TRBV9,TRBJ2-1,CASSPRDYQYNEQFF
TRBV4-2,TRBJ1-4,CASSQVAVQNEKLFF
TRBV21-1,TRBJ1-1,CASRRRVHTIRTEAFF
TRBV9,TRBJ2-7,CASSPQSLAGEQYF
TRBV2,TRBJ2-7,CASSGTEQYF
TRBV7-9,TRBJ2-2,CASSLVGWNTGELFF
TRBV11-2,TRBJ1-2,CASSQVTLGGYTF
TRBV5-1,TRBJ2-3,CASSLEGRYGDTQYF
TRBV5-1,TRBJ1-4,CASSYRDLNEKLFF
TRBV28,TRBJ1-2,CASSSGTANYGYTF
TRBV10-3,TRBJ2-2,CAISESTYTGELFF
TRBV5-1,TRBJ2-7,CASSLSGAPGEQYF
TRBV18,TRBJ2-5,CASSPGYREETQYF
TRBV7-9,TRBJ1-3,CASSSNRGTGGSSGNTIYF
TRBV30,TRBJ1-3,CAWSPGLANTIYF